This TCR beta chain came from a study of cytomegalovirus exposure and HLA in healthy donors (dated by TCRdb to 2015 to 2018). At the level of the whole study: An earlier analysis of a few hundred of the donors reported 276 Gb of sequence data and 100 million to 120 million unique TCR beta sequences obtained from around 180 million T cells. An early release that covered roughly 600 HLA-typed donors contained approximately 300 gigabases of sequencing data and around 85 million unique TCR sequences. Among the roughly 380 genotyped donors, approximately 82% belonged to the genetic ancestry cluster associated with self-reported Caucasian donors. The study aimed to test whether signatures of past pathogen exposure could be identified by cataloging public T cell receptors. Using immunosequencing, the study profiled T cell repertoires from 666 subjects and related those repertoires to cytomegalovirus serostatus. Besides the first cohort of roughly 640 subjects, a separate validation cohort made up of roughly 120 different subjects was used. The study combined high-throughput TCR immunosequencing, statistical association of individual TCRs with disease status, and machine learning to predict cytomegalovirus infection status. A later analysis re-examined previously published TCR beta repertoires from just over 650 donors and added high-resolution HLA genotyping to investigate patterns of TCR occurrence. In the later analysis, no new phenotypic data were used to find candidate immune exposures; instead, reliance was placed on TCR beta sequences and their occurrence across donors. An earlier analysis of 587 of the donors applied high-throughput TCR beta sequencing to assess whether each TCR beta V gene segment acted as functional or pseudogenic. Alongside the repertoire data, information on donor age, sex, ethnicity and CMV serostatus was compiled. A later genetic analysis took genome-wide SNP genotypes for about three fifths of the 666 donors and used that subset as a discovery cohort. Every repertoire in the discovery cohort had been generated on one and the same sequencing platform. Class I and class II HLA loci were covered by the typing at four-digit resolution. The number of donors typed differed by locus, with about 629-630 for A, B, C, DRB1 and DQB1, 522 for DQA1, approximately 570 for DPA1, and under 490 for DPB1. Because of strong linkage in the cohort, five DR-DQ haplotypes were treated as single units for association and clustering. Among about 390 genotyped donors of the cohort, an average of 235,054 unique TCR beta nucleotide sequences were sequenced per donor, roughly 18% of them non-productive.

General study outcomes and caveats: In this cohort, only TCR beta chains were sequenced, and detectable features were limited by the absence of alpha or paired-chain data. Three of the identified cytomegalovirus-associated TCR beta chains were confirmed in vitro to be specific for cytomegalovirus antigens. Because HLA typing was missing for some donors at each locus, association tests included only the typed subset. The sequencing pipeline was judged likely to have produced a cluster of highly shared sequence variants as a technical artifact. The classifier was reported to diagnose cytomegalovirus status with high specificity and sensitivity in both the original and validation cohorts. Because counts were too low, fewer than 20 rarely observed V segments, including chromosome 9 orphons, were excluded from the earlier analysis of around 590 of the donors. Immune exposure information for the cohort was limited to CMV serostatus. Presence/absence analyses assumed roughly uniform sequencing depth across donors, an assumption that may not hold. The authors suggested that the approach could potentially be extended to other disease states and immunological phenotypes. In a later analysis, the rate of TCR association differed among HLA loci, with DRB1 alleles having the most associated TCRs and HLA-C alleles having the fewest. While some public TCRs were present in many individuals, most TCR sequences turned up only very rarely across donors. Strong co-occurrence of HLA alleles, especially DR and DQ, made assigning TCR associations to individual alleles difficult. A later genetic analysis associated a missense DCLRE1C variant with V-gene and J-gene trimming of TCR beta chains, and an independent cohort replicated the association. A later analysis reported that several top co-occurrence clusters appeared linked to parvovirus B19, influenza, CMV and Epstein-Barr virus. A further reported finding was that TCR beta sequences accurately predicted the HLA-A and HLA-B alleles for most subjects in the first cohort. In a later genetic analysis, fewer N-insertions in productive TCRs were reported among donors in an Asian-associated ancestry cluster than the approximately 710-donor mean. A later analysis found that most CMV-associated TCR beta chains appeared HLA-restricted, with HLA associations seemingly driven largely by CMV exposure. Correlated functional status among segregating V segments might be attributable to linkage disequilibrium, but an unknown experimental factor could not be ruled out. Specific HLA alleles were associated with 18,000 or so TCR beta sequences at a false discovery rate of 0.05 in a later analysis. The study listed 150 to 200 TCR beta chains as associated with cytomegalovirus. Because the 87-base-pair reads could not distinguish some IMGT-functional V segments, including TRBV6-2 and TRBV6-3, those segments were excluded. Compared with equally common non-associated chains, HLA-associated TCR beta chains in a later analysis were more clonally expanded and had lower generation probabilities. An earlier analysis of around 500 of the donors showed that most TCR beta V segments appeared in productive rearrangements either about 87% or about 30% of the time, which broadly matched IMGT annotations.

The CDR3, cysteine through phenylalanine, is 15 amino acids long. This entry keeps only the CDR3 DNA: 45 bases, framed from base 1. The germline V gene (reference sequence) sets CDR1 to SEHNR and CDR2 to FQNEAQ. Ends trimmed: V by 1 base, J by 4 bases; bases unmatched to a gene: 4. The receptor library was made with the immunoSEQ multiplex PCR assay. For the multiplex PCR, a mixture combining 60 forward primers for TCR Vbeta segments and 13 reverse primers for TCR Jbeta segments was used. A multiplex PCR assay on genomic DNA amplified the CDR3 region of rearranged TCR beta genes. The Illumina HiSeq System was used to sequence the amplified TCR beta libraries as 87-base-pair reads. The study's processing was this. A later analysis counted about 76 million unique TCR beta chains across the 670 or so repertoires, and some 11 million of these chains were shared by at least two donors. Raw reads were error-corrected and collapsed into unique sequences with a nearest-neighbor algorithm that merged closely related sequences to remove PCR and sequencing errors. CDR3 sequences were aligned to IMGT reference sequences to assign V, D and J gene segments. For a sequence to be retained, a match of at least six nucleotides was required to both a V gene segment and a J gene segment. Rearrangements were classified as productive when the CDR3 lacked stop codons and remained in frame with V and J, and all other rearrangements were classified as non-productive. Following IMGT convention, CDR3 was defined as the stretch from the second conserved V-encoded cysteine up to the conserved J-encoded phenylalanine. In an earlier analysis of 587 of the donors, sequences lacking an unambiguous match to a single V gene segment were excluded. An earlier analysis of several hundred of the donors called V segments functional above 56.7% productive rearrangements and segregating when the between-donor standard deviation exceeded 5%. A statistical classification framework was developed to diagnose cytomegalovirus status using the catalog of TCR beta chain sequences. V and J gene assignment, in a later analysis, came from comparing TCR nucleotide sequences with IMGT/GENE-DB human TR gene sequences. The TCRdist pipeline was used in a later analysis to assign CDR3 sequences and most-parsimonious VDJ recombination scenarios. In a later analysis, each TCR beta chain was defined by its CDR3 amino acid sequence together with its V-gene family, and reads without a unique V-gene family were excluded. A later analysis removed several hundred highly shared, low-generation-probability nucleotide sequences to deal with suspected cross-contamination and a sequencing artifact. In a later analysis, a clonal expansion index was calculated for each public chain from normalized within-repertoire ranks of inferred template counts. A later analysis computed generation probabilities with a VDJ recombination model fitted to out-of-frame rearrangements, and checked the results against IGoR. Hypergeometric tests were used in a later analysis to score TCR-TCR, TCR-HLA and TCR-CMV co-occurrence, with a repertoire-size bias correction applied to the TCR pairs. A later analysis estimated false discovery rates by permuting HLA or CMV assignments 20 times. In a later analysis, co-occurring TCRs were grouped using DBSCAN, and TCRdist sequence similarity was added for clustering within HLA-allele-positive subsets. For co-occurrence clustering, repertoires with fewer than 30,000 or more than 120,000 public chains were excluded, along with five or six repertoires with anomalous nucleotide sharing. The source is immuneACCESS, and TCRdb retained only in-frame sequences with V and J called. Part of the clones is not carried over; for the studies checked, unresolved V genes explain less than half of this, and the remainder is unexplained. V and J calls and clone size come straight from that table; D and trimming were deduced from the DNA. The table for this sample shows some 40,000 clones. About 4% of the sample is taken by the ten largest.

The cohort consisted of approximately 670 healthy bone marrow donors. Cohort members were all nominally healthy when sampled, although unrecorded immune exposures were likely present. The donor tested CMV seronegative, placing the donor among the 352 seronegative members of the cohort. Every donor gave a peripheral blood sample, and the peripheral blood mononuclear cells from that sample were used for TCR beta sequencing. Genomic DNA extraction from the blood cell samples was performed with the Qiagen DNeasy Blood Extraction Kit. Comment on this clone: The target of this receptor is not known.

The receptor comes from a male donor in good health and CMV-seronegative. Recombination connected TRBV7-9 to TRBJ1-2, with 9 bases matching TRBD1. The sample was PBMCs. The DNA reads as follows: TGTGCCAGCAGCTTAGGACAGGGGGGCGTCTATGGCTACACCTTC. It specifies CASSLGQGGVYGYTF.